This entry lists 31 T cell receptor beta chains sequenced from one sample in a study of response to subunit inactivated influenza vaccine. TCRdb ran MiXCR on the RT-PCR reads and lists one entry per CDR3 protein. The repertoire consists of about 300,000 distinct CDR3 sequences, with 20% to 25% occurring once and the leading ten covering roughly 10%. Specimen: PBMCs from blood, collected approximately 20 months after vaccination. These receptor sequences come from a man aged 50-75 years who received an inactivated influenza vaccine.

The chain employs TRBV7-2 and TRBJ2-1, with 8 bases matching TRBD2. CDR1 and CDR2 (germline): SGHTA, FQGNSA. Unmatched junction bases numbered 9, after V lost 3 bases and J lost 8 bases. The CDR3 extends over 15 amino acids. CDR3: CASSFPGGGVHEQFF. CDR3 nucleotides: TGTGCCAGCAGCTTCCCGGGAGGGGGGGTCCATGAGCAGTTCTTC. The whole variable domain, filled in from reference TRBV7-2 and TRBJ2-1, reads GAGVSQSPSNKVTEKGKDVELRCDPISGHTALYWYRQSLGQGLEFLIYFQGNSAPDKSGLPSDRFSAERTGGSVSTLTIQRTQQEDSAVYLCASSFPGGGVHEQFFGPGTRLTVL.

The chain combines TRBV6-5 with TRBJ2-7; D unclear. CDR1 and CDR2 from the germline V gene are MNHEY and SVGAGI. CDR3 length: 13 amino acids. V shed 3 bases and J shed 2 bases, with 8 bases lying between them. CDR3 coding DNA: TGTGCCAGCAGTTATACAGAAACCTACGAGCAGTACTTC. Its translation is CASSYTETYEQYF.

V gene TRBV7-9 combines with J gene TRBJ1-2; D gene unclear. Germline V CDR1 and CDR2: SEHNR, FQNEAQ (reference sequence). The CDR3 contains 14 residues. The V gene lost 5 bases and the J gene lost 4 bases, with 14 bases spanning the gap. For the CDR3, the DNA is TGTGCCAGCAGCCTTACTGACACCCCCTATGGCTACACCTTC. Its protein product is CASSLTDTPYGYTF.

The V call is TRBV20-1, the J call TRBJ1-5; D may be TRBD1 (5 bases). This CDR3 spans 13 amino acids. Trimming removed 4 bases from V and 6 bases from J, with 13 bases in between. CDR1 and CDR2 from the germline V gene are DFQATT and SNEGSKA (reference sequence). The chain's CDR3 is CSAITGPGQPQHF. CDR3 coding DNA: TGCAGTGCTATCACAGGTCCCGGTCAGCCCCAGCATTTT.

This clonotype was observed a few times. The CDR3 coding sequence is TGTGCCAGCAGTGATTCCTACCACGAGCAGTACTTC. Its translation is CASSDSYHEQYF. This chain links TRBV2 with TRBJ2-7, with no clear D. The V gene's germline CDR1 is SNHLY and CDR2 FYNNEI. The CDR3 has 12 residues. Trimming took 3 bases from V and 5 from J, leaving 8 bases between them. Full variable domain (missing parts from reference TRBV2 and TRBJ2-7): EPEVTQTPSHQVTQMGQEVILRCVPISNHLYFYWYRQILGQKVEFLVSFYNNEISEKSEIFDDQFSVERPDGSNFTLKIRSTKLEDSAMYFCASSDSYHEQYFGPGTRLTVT.

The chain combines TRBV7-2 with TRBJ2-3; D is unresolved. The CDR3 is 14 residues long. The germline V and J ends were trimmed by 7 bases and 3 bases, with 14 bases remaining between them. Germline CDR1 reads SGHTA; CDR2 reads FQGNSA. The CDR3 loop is CASTSRPRTDTQYF. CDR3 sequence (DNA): TGTGCCAGCACCTCTCGGCCGCGTACAGATACGCAGTATTTT.

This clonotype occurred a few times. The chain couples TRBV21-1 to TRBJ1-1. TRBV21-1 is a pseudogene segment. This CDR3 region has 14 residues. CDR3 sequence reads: CASSTRRADTEAFF. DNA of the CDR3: TGTGCCAGCAGCACACGCAGAGCGGACACTGAAGCTTTCTTT.

The CDR3 region is CSARGGRAINNQPQHF. The CDR3 DNA sequence: TGCAGTGCTAGAGGGGGCAGGGCGATTAACAATCAGCCCCAGCATTTT. This chain joins TRBV20-1 and TRBJ1-5; D is perhaps TRBD1 (5 bases). V shed 1 base and J shed 3 bases, with 16 bases lying between them. CDR1 DFQATT and CDR2 SNEGSKA come from the germline V gene (reference sequence). The CDR3 totals 16 residues.

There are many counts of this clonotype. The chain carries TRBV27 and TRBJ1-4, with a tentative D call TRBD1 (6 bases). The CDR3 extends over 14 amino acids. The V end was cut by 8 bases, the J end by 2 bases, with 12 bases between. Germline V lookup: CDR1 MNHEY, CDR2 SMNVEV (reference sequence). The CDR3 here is CASGGDSTNEKLFF. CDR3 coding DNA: TGTGCCAGCGGGGGCGACAGCACTAATGAAAAACTGTTTTTT.

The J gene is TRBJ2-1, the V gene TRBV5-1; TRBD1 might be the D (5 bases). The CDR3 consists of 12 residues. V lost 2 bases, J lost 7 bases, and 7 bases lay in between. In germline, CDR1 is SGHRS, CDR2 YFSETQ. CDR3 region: CASSFQGNEQFF. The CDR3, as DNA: TGCGCCAGCAGCTTTCAGGGAAATGAGCAGTTCTTC. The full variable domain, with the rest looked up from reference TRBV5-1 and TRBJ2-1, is KAGVTQTPRYLIKTRGQQVTLSCSPISGHRSVSWYQQTPGQGLQFLFEYFSETQRNKGNFPGRFSGRQFSNSRSEMNVSTLELGDSALYLCASSFQGNEQFFGPGTRLTVL.

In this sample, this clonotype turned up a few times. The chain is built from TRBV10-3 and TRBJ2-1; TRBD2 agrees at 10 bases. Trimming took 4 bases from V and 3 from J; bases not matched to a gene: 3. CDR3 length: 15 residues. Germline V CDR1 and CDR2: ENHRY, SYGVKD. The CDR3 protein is CAISGERGGYNEQFF. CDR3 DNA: TGTGCCATCAGTGGAGAGCGGGGGGGCTACAATGAGCAGTTCTTC.

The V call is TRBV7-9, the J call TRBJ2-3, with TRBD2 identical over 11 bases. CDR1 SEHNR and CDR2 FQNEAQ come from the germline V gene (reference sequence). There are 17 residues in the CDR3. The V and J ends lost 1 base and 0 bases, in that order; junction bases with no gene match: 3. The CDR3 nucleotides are TGTGCCAGCAGCTTAGGACTAGCGGGACCCAGCACAGATACGCAGTATTTT. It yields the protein CASSLGLAGPSTDTQYF.

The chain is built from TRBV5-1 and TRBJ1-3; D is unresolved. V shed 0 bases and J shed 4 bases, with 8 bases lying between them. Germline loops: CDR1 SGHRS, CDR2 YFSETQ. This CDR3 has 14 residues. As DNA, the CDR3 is TGCGCCAGCAGCTTGGGTGGAGAGGGAAACACCATATATTTT. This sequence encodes CASSLGGEGNTIYF.

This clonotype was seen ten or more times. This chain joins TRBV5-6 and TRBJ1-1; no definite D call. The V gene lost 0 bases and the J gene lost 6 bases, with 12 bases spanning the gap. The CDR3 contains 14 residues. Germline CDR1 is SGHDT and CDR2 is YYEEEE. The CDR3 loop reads CASSLGSVRAEAFF. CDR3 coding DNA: TGTGCCAGCAGCTTGGGCAGTGTTAGGGCTGAAGCTTTCTTT.

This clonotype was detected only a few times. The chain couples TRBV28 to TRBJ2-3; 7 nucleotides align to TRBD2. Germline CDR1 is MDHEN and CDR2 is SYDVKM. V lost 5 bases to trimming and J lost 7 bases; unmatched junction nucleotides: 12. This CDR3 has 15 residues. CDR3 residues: CASSGYWGGLNTQYF. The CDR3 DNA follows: TGTGCCAGCAGTGGCTATTGGGGGGGGTTGAATACGCAGTATTTT.

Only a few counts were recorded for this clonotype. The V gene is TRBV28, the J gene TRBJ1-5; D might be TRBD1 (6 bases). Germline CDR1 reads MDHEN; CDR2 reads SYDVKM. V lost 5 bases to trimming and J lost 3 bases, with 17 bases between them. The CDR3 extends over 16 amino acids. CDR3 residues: CASSPLKQGYNQPQHF. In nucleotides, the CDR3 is TGTGCCAGCAGTCCCTTGAAACAGGGTTACAATCAGCCCCAGCATTTT.

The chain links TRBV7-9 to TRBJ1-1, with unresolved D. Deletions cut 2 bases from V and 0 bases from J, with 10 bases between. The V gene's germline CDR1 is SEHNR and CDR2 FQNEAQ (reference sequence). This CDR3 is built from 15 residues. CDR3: CASSLLSGVNTEAFF. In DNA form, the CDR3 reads TGTGCCAGCAGCTTATTGTCAGGTGTGAACACTGAAGCTTTCTTT.

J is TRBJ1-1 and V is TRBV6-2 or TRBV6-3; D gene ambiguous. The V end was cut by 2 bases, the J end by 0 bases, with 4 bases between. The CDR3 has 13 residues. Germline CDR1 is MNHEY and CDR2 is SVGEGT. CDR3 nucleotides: TGTGCCAGCAGTTACACTATGAACACTGAAGCTTTCTTT. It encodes CASSYTMNTEAFF.

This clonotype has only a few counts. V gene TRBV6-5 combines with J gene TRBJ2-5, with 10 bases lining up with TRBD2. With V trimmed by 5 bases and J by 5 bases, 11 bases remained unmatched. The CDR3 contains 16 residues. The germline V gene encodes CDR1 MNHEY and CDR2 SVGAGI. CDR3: CASSQASGSFGETQYF. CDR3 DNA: TGTGCCAGCAGTCAGGCTAGCGGGAGTTTCGGGGAGACCCAGTACTTC.

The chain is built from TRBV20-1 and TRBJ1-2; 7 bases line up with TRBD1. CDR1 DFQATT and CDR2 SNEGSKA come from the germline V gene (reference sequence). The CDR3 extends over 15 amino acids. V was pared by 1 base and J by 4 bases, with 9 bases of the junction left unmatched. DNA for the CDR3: TGCAGTGCTAGAGTAGGGGGACAGAGAGGCTATGGCTACACCTTC. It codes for CSARVGGQRGYGYTF.

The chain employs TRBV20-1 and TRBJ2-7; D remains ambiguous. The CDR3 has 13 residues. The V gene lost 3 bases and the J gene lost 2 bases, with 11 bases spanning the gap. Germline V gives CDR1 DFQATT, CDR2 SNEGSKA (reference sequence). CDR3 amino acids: CSASLQAPYEQYF. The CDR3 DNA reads TGCAGTGCTAGTCTCCAGGCCCCCTACGAGCAGTACTTC.

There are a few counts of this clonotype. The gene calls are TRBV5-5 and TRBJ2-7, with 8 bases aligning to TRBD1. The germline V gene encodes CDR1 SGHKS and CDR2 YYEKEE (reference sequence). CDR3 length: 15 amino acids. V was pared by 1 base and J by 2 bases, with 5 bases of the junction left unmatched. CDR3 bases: TGTGCCAGCAGCTTGTATGGGACAGGACCCTACGAGCAGTACTTC. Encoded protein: CASSLYGTGPYEQYF.

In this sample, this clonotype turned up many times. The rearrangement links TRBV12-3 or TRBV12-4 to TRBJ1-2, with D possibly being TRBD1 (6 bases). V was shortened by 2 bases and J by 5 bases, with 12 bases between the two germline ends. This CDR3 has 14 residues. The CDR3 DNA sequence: TGTGCCAGCAGTTTATGGGGGCGCGGGTATGGCTACACCTTC. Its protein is CASSLWGRGYGYTF.

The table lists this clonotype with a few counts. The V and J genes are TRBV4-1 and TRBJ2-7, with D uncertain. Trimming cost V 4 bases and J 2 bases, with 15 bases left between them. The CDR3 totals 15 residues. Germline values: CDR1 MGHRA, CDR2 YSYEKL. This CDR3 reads CASSLHGQATYEQYF. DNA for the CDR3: TGCGCCAGCAGCCTCCACGGGCAGGCAACCTACGAGCAGTACTTC.

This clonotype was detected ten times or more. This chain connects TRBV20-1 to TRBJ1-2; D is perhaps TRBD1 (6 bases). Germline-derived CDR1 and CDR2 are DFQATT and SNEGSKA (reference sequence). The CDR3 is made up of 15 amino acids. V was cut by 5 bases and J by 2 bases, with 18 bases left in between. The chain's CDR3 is CSAHRLDSLNYGYTF. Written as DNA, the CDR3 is TGCAGTGCTCACCGCCTGGACAGCTTAAACTATGGCTACACCTTC.

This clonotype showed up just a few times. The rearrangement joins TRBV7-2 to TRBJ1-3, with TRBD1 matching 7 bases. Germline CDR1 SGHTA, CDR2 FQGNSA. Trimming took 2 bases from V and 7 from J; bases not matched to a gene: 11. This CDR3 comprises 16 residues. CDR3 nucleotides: TGTGCCAGCAGCTTAAGACAGGGCTGGGAGAGGAACACCATATATTTT. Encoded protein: CASSLRQGWERNTIYF.

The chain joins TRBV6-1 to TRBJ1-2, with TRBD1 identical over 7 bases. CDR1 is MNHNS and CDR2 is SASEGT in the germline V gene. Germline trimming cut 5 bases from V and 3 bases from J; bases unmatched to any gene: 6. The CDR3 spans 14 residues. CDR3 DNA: TGTGCCAGCAGTCAAGGGGGCCTGGACTATGGCTACACCTTC. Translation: CASSQGGLDYGYTF.

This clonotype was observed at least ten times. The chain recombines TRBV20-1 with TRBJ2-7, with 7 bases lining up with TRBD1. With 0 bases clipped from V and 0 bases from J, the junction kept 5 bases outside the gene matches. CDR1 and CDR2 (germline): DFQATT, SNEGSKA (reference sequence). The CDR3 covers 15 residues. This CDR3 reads CSARDQTGISYEQYF. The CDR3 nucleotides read TGCAGTGCTAGAGATCAGACAGGGATCTCCTACGAGCAGTACTTC.

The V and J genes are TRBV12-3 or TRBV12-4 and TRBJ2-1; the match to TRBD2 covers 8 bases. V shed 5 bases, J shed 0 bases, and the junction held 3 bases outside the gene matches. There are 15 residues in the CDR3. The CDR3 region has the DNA TGTGCCAGCAGTCGTAGCGGGACCTCCTACAATGAGCAGTTCTTC. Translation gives CASSRSGTSYNEQFF.

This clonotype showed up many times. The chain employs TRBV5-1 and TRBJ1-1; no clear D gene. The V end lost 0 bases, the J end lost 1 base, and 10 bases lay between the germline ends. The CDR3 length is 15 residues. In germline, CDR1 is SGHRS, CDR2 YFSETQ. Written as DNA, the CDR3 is TGCGCCAGCAGCTTGGAACTGACGCGGAACACTGAAGCTTTCTTT. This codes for CASSLELTRNTEAFF.

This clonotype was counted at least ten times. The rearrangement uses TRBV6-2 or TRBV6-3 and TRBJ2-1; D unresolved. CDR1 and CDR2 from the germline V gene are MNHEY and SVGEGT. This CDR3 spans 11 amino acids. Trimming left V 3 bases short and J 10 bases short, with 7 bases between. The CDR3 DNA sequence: TGTGCCAGCAGTTATAGGTGGGAGCAGTTCTTC. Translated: CASSYRWEQFF.